This TCR beta chain was found in a study of T-cell memory formation after mild COVID-19. General study results and limits: CD4+ contracting clones were mainly CM and EM; CD8+ ones, EMRA. CD4/CD8 balance held among clones contracting day 15 to 85, and later expanders leaned CD4+. Some clones that responded were present in memory (sampled pre-infection), which suggests cross-reactive memory joined.

cDNA libraries for TCR alpha and TCR beta, carrying sample barcodes and UMIs, came from 5'RACE with constant-segment primers. A single record per CDR3 protein comes from TCRdb applying MiXCR to the 5' RACE reads. Of some 300,000 distinct CDR3 sequences in the sample, under 25% were seen once. This clonotype came up a few times. Its antigen is not known. The receptor was isolated from a young man who had mild COVID-19 (a few samples of this study predate the infection). Cell type and time point are not known. The specimen was PBMCs or a T cell subset sorted from them (not recorded which).

CDR3 loop: CASSQTNTGELFF. In nucleotides, the CDR3 is TGTGCCAGCAGTCAGACGAACACCGGGGAGCTGTTTTTT. This sequence joins TRBV27 and TRBJ2-2; the D is unclear. The CDR3 runs to 13 residues. Trimming stripped 5 bases from V and 0 bases from J, with 4 bases between. The germline V gene has CDR1 MNHEY and CDR2 SMNVEV (reference sequence).